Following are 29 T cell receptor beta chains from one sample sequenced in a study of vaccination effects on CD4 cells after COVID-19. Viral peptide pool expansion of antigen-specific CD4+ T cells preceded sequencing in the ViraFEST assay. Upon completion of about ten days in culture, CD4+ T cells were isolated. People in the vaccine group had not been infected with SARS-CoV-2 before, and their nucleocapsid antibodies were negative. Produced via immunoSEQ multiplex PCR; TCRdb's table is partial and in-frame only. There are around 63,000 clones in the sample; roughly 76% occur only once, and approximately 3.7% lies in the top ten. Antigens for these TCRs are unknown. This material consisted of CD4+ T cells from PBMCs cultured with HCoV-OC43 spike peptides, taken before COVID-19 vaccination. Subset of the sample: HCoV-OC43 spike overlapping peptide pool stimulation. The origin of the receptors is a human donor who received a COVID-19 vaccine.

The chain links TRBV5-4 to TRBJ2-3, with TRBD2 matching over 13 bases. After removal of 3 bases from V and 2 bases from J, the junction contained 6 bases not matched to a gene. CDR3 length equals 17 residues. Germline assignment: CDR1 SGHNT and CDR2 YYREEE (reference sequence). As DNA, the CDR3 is TGTGCCAGCAGCTCCAAGACTAGCGGGGGGACCACAGATACGCAGTATTTT. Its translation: CASSSKTSGGTTDTQYF.

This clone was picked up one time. DNA for the CDR3: TGTGCCAGCAGCTTGGAGGGGGTGAGCACCGGGGAGCTGTTTTTT. It is translated as CASSLEGVSTGELFF. The chain is built from TRBV5-8 and TRBJ2-2; D possibly corresponds to TRBD1 (6 bases). Per germline, CDR1 SGHTS and CDR2 YDEGEE. Trimming removed 0 bases from V and 4 bases from J, with 10 bases in between. The CDR3 is 15 amino acids.

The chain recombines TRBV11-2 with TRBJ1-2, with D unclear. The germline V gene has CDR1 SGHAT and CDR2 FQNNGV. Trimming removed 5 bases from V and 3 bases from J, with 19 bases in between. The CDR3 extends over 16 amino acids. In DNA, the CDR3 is TGTGCCAGCAGCCCCCTTGGGCGGATAAAAGACTATGGCTACACCTTC. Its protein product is CASSPLGRIKDYGYTF.

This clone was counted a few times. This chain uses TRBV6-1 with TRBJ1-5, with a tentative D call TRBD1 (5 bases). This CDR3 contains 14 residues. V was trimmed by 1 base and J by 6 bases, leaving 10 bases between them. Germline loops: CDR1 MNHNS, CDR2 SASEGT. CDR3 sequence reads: CASSEGGGGQPQHF. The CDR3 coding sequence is TGTGCCAGCAGTGAAGGGGGGGGAGGTCAGCCCCAGCATTTT.

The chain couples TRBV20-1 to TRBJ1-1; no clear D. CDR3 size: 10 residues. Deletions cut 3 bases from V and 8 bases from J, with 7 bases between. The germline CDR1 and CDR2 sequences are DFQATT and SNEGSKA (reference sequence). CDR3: CSARSKEAFF. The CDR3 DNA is TGCAGTGCTAGGAGTAAAGAAGCTTTCTTT.

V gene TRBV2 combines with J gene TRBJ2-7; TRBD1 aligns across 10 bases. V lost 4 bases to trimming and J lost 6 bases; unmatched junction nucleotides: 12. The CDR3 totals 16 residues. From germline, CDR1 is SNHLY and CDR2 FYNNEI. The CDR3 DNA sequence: TGTGCCAGCAGTGGGTCCCCGGGACAGGGGTCCGGCGAGCAGTACGTC. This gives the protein CASSGSPGQGSGEQYV.

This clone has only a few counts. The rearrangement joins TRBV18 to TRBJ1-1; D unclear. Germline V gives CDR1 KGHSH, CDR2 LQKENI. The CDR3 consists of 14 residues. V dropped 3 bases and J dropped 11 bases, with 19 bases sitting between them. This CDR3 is CASSPSIQRVGAFF. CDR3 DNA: TGTGCCAGCTCACCCTCGATTCAGCGTGTTGGGGCTTTCTTT.

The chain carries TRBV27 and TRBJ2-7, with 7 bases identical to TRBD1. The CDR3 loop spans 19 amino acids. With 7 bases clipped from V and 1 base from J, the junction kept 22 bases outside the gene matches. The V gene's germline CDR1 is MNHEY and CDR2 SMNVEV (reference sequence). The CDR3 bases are TGTGCCAGCATCACCTTCCCCCCAACCGGGACAGAAAAATCCTACGAGCAGTACGTC. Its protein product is CASITFPPTGTEKSYEQYV.

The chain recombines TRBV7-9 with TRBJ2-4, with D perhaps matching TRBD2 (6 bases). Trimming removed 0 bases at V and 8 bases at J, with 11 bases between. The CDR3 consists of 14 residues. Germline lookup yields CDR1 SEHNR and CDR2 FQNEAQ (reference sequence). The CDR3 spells CASSLAGEADIQYF. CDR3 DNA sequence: TGTGCCAGCAGCTTAGCGGGGGAGGCGGACATTCAGTACTTC.

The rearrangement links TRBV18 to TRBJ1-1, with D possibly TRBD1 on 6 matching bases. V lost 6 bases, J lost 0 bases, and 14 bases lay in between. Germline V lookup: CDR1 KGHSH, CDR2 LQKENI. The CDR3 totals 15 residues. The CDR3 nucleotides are TGTGCCAGCTCGACTGGGGGGGCGATGAACACTGAAGCTTTCTTT. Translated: CASSTGGAMNTEAFF.

The CDR3 here is CASSGNRDYRANFTGELFF. CDR3 DNA: TGTGCCAGCAGCGGAAACCGGGACTACCGAGCCAATTTCACCGGGGAGCTGTTTTTT. The chain uses TRBV9 and TRBJ2-2; 7 positions match TRBD2. Per the germline V gene, CDR1 is SGDLS and CDR2 is YYNGEE. Germline trimming cut 3 bases from V and 4 bases from J; bases unmatched to any gene: 18. The CDR3 is 19 residues long. Looking up the rest from reference TRBV9 and TRBJ2-2 gives the full variable domain: DSGVTQTPKHLITATGQRVTLRCSPRSGDLSVYWYQQSLDQGLQFLIQYYNGEERAKGNILERFSAQQFPDLHSELNLSSLELGDSALYFCASSGNRDYRANFTGELFFGEGSRLTVL.

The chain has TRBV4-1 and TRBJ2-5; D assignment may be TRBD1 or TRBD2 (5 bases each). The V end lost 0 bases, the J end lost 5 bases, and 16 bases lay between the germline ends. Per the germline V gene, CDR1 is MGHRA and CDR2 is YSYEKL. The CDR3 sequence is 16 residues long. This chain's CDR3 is CASSQDRLGAEETQYF. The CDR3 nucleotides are TGCGCCAGCAGCCAAGATCGACTCGGGGCGGAGGAGACCCAGTACTTC.

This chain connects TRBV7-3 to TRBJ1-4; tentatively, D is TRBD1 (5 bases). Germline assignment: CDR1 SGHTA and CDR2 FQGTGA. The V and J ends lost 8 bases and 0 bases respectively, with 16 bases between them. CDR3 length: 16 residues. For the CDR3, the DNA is TGTGCCAGCGGGGGATCCAGGACCGCAACTAATGAAAAACTGTTTTTT. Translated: CASGGSRTATNEKLFF.

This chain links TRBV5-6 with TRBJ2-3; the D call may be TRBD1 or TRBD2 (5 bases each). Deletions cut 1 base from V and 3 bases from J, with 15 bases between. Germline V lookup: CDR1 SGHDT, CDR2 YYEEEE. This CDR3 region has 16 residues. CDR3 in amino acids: CASSLYGGLGTDTQYF. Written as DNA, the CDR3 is TGTGCCAGCAGCTTGTATGGGGGTTTAGGGACAGATACGCAGTATTTT.

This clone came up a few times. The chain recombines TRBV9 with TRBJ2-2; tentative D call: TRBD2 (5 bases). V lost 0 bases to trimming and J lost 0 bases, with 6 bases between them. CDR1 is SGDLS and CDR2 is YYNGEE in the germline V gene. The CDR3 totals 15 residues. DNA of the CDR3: TGTGCCAGCAGCGTAGTGGACTCGAACACCGGGGAGCTGTTTTTT. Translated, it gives CASSVVDSNTGELFF.

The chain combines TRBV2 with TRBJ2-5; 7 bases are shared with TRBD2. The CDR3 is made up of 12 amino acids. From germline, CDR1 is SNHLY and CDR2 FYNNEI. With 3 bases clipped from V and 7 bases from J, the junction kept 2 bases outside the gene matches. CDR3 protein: CASSDREGTQYF. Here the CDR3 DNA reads TGTGCCAGCAGTGACAGGGAGGGGACCCAGTACTTC.

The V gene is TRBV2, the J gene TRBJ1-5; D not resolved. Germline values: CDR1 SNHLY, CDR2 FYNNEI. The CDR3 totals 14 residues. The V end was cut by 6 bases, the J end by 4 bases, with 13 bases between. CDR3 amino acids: CASRVAGVNQPQHF. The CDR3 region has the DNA TGTGCCAGCAGGGTTGCCGGGGTAAATCAGCCCCAGCATTTT.

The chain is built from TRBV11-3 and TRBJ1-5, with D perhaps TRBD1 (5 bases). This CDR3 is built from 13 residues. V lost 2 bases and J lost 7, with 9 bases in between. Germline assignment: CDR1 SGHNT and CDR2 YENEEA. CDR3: CASSLRGLQPQHF. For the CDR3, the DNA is TGTGCCAGCAGCTTAAGGGGTTTGCAGCCCCAGCATTTT.

The CDR3 DNA sequence: TGTGCCAGCAGTGTGGGCACGAACTATGGCTACACCTTC. Translated: CASSVGTNYGYTF. The chain carries TRBV6-4 and TRBJ1-2, with D unclear. The V end was cut by 4 bases, the J end by 2 bases, with 8 bases between. Germline V CDR1 and CDR2: MRHNA, SNTAGT. This CDR3 contains 13 residues.

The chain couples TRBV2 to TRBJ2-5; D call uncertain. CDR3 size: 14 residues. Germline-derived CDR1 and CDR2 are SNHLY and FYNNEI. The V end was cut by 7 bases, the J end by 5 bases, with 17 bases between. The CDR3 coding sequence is TGTGCCAGCACCCGGTGGGGTTCTGGCGAGACCCAGTACTTC. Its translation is CASTRWGSGETQYF.

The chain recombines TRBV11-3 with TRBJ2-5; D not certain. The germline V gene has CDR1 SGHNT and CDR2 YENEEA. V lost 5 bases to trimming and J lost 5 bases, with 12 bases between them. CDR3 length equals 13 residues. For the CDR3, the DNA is TGTGCCAGCAGCCCGGAAGGGCAGGAGACCCAGTACTTC. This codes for CASSPEGQETQYF. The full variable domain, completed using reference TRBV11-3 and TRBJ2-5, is EAGVVQSPRYKIIEKKQPVAFWCNPISGHNTLYWYLQNLGQGPELLIRYENEEAVDDSQLPKDRFSAERLKGVDSTLKIQPAELGDSAVYLCASSPEGQETQYFGPGTRLLVL.

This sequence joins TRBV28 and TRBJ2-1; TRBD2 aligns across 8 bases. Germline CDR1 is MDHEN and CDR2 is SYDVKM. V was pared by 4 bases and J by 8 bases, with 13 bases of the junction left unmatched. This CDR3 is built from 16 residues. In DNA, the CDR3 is TGTGCCAGCAGTTCCTTGCGGGAGCGGGGGCGGGATGAGCAGTTCTTC. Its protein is CASSSLRERGRDEQFF.

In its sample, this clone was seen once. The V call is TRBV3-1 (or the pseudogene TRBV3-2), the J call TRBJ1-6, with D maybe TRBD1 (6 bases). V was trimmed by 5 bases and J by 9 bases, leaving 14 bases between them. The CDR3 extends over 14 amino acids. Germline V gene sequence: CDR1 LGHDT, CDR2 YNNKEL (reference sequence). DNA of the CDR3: TGTGCCAGCAGCTACGCAGGGGCTAGTTCACCCCTCCACTTT. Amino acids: CASSYAGASSPLHF.

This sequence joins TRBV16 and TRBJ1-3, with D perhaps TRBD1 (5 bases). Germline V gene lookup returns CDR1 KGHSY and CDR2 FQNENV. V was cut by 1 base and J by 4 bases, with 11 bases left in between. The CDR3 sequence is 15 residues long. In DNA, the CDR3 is TGTGCCAGCAGCCAATACGGGACCGTAGGAAACACCATATATTTT. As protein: CASSQYGTVGNTIYF. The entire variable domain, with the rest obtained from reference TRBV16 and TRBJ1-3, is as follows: GEEVAQTPKHLVRGEGQKAKLYCAPIKGHSYVFWYQQVLKNEFKFLISFQNENVFDETGMPKERFSAKCLPNSPCSLEIQATKLEDSAVYFCASSQYGTVGNTIYFGEGSWLTVV.

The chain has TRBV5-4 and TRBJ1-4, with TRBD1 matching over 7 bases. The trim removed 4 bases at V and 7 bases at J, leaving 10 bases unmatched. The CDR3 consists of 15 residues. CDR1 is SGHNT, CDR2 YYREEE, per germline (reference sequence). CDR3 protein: CASSDGQDGGEKLFF. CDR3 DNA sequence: TGTGCCAGCAGCGACGGACAGGACGGGGGTGAAAAACTGTTTTTT.

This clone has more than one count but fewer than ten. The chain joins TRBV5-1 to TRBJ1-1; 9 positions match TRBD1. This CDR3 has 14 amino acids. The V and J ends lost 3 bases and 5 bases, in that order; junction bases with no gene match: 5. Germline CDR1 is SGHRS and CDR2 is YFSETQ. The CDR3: CASSWDREGTEAFF. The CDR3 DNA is TGCGCCAGCAGCTGGGACAGGGAAGGGACTGAAGCTTTCTTT.

CDR3 protein: CASRYRARGEKLFF. The CDR3 bases are TGTGCCAGCAGATACAGGGCTCGAGGGGAAAAACTGTTTTTT. The chain is built from TRBV28 and TRBJ1-4, with a possible D match to TRBD1 (6 bases). CDR1 is MDHEN and CDR2 is SYDVKM in the germline V gene. This CDR3 comprises 14 residues. The V end lost 6 bases, the J end lost 8 bases, and 16 bases lay between the germline ends.

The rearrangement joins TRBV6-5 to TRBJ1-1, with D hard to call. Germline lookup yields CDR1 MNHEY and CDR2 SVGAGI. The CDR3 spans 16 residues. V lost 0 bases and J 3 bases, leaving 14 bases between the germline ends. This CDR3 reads CASSYSVRRGYTEAFF. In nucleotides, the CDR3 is TGTGCCAGCAGTTACTCAGTTCGCCGGGGTTACACTGAAGCTTTCTTT.

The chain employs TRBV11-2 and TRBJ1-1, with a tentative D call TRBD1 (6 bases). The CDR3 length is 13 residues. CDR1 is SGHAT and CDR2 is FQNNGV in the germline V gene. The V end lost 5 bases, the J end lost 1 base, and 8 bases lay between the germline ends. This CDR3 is CASSPGQNTEAFF. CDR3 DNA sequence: TGTGCCAGCAGCCCGGGACAGAACACTGAAGCTTTCTTT.